Included here is one T cell receptor beta chain sequence, with context. Sequencing was performed with immunoSEQ multiplex PCR; in TCRdb, only in-frame clones are kept and a portion is missing. The sample consists of some 2,000,000 clones, 85% to 95% of them appearing once. This sample stems from a study of shared clonotypes between healthy human individuals. The CDR3 spans 13 residues. Trimming removed 5 bases at V and 3 bases at J, with 11 bases between. The germline CDR1 and CDR2 sequences are SGHDT and YYEEEE. Material for sequencing was naive CD4+ T cells sorted from blood. Subset denoted: CD45RA+ positively selected. The TCR originated in a man aged 18 to 29 in good health. The chain links TRBV5-6 to TRBJ1-1, with unresolved D. CDR3 DNA: TGTGCCAGCAGTCGGACTGGGGACACTGAAGCTTTCTTT. Translating it yields CASSRTGDTEAFF.